The clone carrying this T cell receptor beta chain was detected a few times. Antigen: not known. TCRbeta library preparation incorporated unique molecular identifiers. A single record per CDR3 protein comes from TCRdb applying MiXCR to the PCR reads. The top ten clones hold 5% to 6.5% of a sample with 200,000 to 250,000 distinct CDR3 sequences, 5.5% to 7% of them seen once. The data are from a study of T-cell reconstitution after alpha-beta-depleted transplantation in children. CDR1 SGHRS and CDR2 YFSETQ come from the germline V gene. There are 16 residues in the CDR3. After removal of 4 bases from V and 1 base from J, the junction contained 6 bases not matched to a gene. Broader study findings: T cells produced anew were the main source of T-cell counts and diversity one year after transplant. High day-60 TCRbeta diversity in some patients came from surviving recipient T cells and thymic progenitors.

This material consisted of PBMCs, taken before TCRalphabeta/CD19-depleted stem cell transplant. The sequence derives from a boy between 2 and 10 years old with acute lymphoblastic leukemia, due to receive a stem cell transplant. The chain recombines TRBV5-1 with TRBJ2-2; 8 nucleotides agree with TRBD1. CDR3 DNA: TGCGCCAGCAGCCCGGACGGGACAGGGAACACCGGGGAGCTGTTTTTT. Amino acid sequence: CASSPDGTGNTGELFF.